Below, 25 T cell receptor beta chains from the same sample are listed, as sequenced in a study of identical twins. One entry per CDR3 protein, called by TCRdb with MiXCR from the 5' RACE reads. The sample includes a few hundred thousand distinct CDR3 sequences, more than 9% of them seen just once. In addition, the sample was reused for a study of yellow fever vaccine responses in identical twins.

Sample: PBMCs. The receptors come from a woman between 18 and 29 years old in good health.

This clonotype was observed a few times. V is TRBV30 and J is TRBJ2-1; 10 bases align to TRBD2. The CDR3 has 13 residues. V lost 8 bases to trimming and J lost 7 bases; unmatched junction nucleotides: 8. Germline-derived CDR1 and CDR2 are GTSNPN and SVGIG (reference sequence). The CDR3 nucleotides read TGTGCCGGCAAGCGGGAGGGCCGAAATGAGCAGTTCTTC. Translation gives CAGKREGRNEQFF.

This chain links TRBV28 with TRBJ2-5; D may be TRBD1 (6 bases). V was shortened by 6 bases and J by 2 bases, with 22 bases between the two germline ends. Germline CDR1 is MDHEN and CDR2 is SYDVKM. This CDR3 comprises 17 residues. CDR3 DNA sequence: TGTGCCAGCAGGTTAATTGGGGGCGCGAGTGATCAAGAGACCCAGTACTTC. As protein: CASRLIGGASDQETQYF.

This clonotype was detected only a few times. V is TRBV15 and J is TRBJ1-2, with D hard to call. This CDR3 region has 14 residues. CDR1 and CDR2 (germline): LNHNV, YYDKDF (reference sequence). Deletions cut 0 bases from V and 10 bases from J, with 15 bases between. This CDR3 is CATSRDLTANDYTF. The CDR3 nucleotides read TGTGCCACCAGCAGAGACCTCACTGCTAACGACTACACCTTC. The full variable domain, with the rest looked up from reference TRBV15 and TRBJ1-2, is DAMVIQNPRYQVTQFGKPVTLSCSQTLNHNVMYWYQQKSSQAPKLLFHYYDKDFNNEADTPDNFQSRRPNTSFCFLDIRSPGLGDTAMYLCATSRDLTANDYTFGSGTRLTVV.

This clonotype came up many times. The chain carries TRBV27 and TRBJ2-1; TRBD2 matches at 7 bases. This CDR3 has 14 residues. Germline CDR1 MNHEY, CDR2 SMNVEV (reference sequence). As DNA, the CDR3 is TGTGCAAGTGCCCCGGCTAGCGGTTACAATGAGCAGTTCTTC. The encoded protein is CASAPASGYNEQFF.

CDR3 in amino acids: CASSTLAGGFQFYNEQFF. The CDR3 coding sequence is TGTGCCAGCTCGACACTAGCGGGGGGGTTCCAATTTTACAATGAGCAGTTCTTC. The J gene is TRBJ2-1, the V gene TRBV18; 13 bases are shared with TRBD2. There are 18 residues in the CDR3. Trimming cost V 6 bases and J 4 bases; bases outside gene matches: 12. Germline CDR1 is KGHSH and CDR2 is LQKENI.

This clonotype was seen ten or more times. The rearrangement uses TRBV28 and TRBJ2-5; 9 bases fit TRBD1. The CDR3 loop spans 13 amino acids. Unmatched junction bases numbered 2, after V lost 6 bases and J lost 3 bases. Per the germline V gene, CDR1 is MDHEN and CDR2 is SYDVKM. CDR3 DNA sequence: TGTGCCAGCAGGGGGACAGGGAAAGAGACCCAGTACTTC. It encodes CASRGTGKETQYF.

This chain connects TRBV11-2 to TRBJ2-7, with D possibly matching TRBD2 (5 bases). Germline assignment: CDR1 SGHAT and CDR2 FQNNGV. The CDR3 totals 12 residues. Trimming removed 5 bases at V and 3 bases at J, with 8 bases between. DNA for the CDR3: TGTGCCAGCAGCACTAGAGACTACGAGCAGTACTTC. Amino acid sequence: CASSTRDYEQYF.

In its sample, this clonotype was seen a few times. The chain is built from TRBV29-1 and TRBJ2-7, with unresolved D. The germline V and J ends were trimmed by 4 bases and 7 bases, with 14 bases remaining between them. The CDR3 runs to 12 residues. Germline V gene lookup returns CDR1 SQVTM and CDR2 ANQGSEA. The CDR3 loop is CSVAYYTEEQYF. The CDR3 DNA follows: TGCAGCGTTGCTTATTACACGGAAGAGCAGTACTTC.

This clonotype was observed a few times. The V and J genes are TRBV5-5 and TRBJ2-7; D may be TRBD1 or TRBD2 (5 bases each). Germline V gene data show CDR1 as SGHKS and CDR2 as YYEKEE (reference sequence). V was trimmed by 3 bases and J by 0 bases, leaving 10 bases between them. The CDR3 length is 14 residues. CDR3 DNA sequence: TGTGCCAGCAGCTCCCACGGGACCTCCTACGAGCAGTACTTC. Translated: CASSSHGTSYEQYF.

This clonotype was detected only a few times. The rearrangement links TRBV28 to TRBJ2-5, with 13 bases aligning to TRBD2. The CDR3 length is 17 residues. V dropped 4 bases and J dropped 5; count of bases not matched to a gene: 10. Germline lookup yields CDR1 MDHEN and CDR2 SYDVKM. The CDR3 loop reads CASSSGTSGINTETQYF. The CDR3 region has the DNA TGTGCCAGCAGTTCCGGGACTAGCGGGATTAATACGGAGACCCAGTACTTC.

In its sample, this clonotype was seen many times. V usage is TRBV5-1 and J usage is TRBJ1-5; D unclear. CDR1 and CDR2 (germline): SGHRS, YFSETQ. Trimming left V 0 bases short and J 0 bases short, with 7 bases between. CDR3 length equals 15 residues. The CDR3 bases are TGCGCCAGCAGCTTGGACGGATATAGCAATCAGCCCCAGCATTTT. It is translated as CASSLDGYSNQPQHF. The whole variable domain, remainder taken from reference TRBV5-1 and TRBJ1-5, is KAGVTQTPRYLIKTRGQQVTLSCSPISGHRSVSWYQQTPGQGLQFLFEYFSETQRNKGNFPGRFSGRQFSNSRSEMNVSTLELGDSALYLCASSLDGYSNQPQHFGDGTRLSIL.

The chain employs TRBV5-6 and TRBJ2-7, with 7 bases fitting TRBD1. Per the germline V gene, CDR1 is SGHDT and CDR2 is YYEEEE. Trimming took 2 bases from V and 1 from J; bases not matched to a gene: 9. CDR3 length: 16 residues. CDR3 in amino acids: CASSFDRVSASYEQYF. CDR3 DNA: TGTGCCAGCAGCTTTGACAGGGTCAGCGCGTCCTACGAGCAGTACTTC.

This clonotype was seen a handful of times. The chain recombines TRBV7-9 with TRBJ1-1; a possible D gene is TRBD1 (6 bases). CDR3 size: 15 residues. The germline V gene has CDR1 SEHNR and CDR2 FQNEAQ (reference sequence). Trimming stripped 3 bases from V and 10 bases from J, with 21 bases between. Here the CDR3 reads CASSFRDTEVFRAFF. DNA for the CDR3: TGTGCCAGCAGCTTCCGGGACACGGAAGTTTTCAGAGCTTTCTTT.

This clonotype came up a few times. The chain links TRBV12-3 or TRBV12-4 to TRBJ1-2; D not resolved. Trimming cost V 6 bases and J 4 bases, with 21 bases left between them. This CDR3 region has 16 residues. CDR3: CASSSQSLYRFYGYTF. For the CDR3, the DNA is TGTGCCAGCAGCTCTCAGAGCCTCTATCGGTTCTATGGCTACACCTTC.

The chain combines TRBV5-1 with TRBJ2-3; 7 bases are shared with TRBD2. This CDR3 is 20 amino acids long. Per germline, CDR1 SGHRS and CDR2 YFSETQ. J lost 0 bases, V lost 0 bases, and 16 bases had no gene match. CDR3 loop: CASSLGATQGSGTSTDTQYF. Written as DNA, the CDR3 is TGCGCCAGCAGCTTGGGGGCGACTCAAGGGAGCGGGACTAGCACAGATACGCAGTATTTT.

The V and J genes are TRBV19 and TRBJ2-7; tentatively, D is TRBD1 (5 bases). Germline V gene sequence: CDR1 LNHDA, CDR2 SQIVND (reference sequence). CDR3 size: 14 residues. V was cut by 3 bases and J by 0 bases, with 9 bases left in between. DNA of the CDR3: TGTGCCAGTAGTATCGACAGACTCTCCTACGAGCAGTACTTC. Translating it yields CASSIDRLSYEQYF.

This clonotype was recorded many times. The CDR3 here is CASSPPGSRSYNEQFF. CDR3 sequence (DNA): TGTGCCAGCAGTCCCCCAGGGTCTAGATCCTACAATGAGCAGTTCTTC. The rearrangement joins TRBV27 to TRBJ2-1; a weak D match, TRBD1 (5 bases). From germline, CDR1 is MNHEY and CDR2 SMNVEV (reference sequence). This CDR3 has 16 amino acids. V was shortened by 5 bases and J by 1 base, with 15 bases between the two germline ends.

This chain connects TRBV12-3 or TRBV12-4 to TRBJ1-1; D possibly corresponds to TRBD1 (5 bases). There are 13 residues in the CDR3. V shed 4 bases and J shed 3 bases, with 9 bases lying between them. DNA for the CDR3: TGTGCCAGCAGTTCCAGGGTCGACACTGAAGCTTTCTTT. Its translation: CASSSRVDTEAFF.

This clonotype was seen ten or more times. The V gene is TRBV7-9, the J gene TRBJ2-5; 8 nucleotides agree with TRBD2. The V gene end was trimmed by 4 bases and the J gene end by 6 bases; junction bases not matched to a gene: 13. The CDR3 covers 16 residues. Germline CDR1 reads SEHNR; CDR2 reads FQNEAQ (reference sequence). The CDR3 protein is CASSSKPASGSQTQYF. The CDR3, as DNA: TGTGCCAGCAGCTCGAAACCAGCAAGCGGGAGTCAGACCCAGTACTTC.

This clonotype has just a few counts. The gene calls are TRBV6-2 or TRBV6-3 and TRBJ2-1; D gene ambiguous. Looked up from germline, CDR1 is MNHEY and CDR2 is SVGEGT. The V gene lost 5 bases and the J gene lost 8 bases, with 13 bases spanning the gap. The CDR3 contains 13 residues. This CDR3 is CASSILRWDEQFF. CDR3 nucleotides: TGTGCCAGCAGTATTTTAAGGTGGGATGAGCAGTTCTTC.

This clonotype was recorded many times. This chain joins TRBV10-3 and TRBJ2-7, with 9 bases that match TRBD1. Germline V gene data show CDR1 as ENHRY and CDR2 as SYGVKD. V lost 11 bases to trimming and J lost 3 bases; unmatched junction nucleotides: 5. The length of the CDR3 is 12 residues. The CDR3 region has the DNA TGTGCCGCCTGGGGACAGGGCTACGAGCAGTACTTC. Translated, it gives CAAWGQGYEQYF.

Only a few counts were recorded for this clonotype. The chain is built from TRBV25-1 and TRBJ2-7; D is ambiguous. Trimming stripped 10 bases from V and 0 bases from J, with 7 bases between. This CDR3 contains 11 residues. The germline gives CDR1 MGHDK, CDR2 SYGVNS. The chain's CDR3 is CATKGSYEQYF. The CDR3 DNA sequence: TGTGCCACGAAGGGCTCCTACGAGCAGTACTTC.

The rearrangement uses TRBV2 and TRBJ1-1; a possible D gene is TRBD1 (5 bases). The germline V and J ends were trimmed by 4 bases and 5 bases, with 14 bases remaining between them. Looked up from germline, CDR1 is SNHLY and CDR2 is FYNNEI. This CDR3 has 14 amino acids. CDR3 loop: CASSGLEGETEAFF. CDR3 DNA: TGTGCCAGCAGTGGGCTCGAAGGGGAAACTGAAGCTTTCTTT.

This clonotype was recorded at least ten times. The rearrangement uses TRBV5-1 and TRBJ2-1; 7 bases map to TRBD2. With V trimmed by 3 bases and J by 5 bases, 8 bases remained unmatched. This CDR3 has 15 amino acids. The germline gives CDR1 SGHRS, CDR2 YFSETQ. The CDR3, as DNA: TGCGCCAGCAGCTCACAGAGGACTAGGGACAATGAGCAGTTCTTC. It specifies CASSSQRTRDNEQFF.

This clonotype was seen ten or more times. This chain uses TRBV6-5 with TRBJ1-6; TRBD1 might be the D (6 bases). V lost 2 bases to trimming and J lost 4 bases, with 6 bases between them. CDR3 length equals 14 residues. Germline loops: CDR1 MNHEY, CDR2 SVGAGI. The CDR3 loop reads CASSYQGYNSPLHF. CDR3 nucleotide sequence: TGTGCCAGCAGTTACCAGGGGTATAATTCACCCCTCCACTTT.